The 30 T cell receptor beta chains presented below share a single source sample, sequenced in a study of neoadjuvant anti-PD-1 for oral cavity cancer. Produced via immunoSEQ multiplex PCR; TCRdb's table is partial and in-frame only. Seen here are tens of thousands of clones, under 85% observed once, and the top ten hold around 3.2%. The sequenced sample was PBMCs, obtained before nivolumab (anti-PD-1) treatment. These receptors were taken from a person between 35 and 79 years old with oral cavity squamous cell carcinoma.

This clone occurred once. The chain is built from TRBV2 and TRBJ2-5; D is undetermined. This CDR3 is built from 14 residues. Trimming cost V 2 bases and J 1 base, with 8 bases left between them. Germline-derived CDR1 and CDR2 are SNHLY and FYNNEI. The CDR3 DNA sequence: TGTGCCAGCAGTGAAACGCTCAGCCAAGAGACCCAGTACTTC. It yields the protein CASSETLSQETQYF.

CDR3 coding DNA: TGTGCCAGCAGCGCGACTAGGTTGTGGAATGAGCAGTTCTTC. Protein: CASSATRLWNEQFF. The genes are TRBV11-1 and TRBJ2-1; tentative D call: TRBD2 (6 bases). The CDR3 length is 14 residues. From germline, CDR1 is SGHAT and CDR2 FQDESV (reference sequence). Trimming pared 5 bases from V and 7 bases from J, leaving 15 bases between.

For this clone: Its ends do not fully match the called genes, so a read error is possible. CDR3 bases: TGTGCTAGCAGCTCCGGACTAGCGGGAGACAATGAGCAGTTCTTC. Its translation: CASSSGLAGDNEQFF. V is TRBV7-7 and J is TRBJ2-1; TRBD2 matches at 13 bases. Per the germline V gene, CDR1 is SSHAT and CDR2 is FNYEAQ (reference sequence). The CDR3 totals 15 residues.

A note on this clone: The same CDR3 arises from other DNA sequences in this sample as well. The V call is TRBV30, the J call TRBJ2-3; D could derive from TRBD1 or TRBD2 (5 bases each). The CDR3 contains 14 residues. The germline CDR1 and CDR2 sequences are GTSNPN and SVGIG (reference sequence). V lost 0 bases and J lost 5, with 12 bases in between. The CDR3 reads CAWSVSGRGDTQYF. The DNA of the CDR3 is TGTGCCTGGAGTGTATCGGGAAGGGGAGATACGCAGTATTTT.

This chain links TRBV28 with TRBJ1-1; D uncertain. The CDR3 is made up of 16 amino acids. In germline, CDR1 is MDHEN, CDR2 SYDVKM. Trimming stripped 3 bases from V and 2 bases from J, with 16 bases between. CDR3 protein: CASSFLKQRGNTEAFF. In nucleotides, the CDR3 is TGTGCCAGCAGTTTTTTAAAGCAACGCGGTAACACTGAAGCTTTCTTT.

This chain joins TRBV5-1 and TRBJ2-3; no reliable D call. Trimming left V 1 base short and J 0 bases short, with 9 bases between. The CDR3 is made up of 15 amino acids. CDR1 is SGHRS, CDR2 YFSETQ, per germline. The CDR3 region is CASSLRTSSTDTQYF. The CDR3 coding sequence is TGCGCCAGCAGCTTGAGAACAAGTAGCACAGATACGCAGTATTTT.

The chain combines TRBV9 with TRBJ1-1, with D unresolved. Germline V gene lookup returns CDR1 SGDLS and CDR2 YYNGEE. This CDR3 is 13 amino acids long. Trimming stripped 5 bases from V and 7 bases from J, with 15 bases between. The CDR3 sequence: CASRADSWGEAFF. The CDR3 DNA is TGTGCCAGCAGGGCCGACTCATGGGGTGAAGCTTTCTTT.

This clone was counted a single time. The J gene is TRBJ2-1, the V gene TRBV30; D is ambiguous. Germline V gene lookup returns CDR1 GTSNPN and CDR2 SVGIG (reference sequence). The V gene lost 1 base and the J gene lost 3 bases, with 4 bases spanning the gap. The CDR3 spans 12 residues. This chain's CDR3 is CAWSANYNEQFF. DNA of the CDR3: TGTGCCTGGAGTGCCAACTACAATGAGCAGTTCTTC.

This chain connects TRBV28 to TRBJ1-2, with 7 nucleotides matching TRBD1. Germline CDR1 MDHEN, CDR2 SYDVKM. The V gene end was trimmed by 4 bases and the J gene end by 2 bases; junction bases not matched to a gene: 1. The CDR3 spans 13 residues. The CDR3, as DNA: TGTGCCAGCAGTTCGACAGGGAACTATGGCTACACCTTC. Protein product: CASSSTGNYGYTF.

The chain recombines TRBV27 with TRBJ1-2, with TRBD1 identical over 9 bases. Losses at the gene ends were 4 bases for V and 8 bases for J; bases not matched to a gene: 11. Germline V gene data show CDR1 as MNHEY and CDR2 as SMNVEV (reference sequence). The CDR3 contains 15 residues. The CDR3 bases are TGTGCCAGCAGTTCGACTATACAGGGGGCGAGGGGCTACACCTTC. It translates to CASSSTIQGARGYTF.

V is TRBV10-3 and J is TRBJ2-1, with TRBD1 matching over 9 bases. Per germline, CDR1 ENHRY and CDR2 SYGVKD. Trimming took 6 bases from V and 5 from J; bases not matched to a gene: 8. The CDR3 is made up of 15 amino acids. In DNA form, the CDR3 reads TGTGCCATCAGCGGCAGGACAGGGGCCCACAATGAGCAGTTCTTC. Its translation: CAISGRTGAHNEQFF.

The chain is built from TRBV11-3 and TRBJ2-1; 9 nucleotides align to TRBD2. Losses at the gene ends were 1 base for V and 10 bases for J; bases not matched to a gene: 11. CDR1 is SGHNT, CDR2 YENEEA, per germline. The length of the CDR3 is 16 residues. The DNA of the CDR3 is TGTGCCAGCAGCTTAGGGGTTAGCGGGAGTGGGAGAGAGCAGTTCTTC. Protein product: CASSLGVSGSGREQFF.

The V and J genes are TRBV6-5 and TRBJ2-6; D gene uncertain. The CDR3 length is 15 residues. V dropped 2 bases and J dropped 2 bases, with 7 bases sitting between them. Germline loops: CDR1 MNHEY, CDR2 SVGAGI. DNA of the CDR3: TGTGCCAGCAGTTACGACGGCGCTGGGGCCAACGTCCTGACTTTC. Translated, it gives CASSYDGAGANVLTF.

The CDR3 coding sequence is TGTGCCAGTAGTTACGGGGGCCGAGAAGGCTACACCTTC. Its protein is CASSYGGREGYTF. The genes are TRBV19 and TRBJ1-2; D may be TRBD1 (6 bases). CDR1 is LNHDA and CDR2 is SQIVND in the germline V gene (reference sequence). This CDR3 is 13 amino acids long. The ends were cut back, 5 bases at V and 8 bases at J, with 15 bases in the middle.

The chain employs TRBV5-6 and TRBJ1-5; D call uncertain. CDR1 and CDR2 from the germline V gene are SGHDT and YYEEEE. This CDR3 is 12 amino acids long. V was pared by 5 bases and J by 2 bases, with 5 bases between. The DNA for the CDR3 is TGTGCCAGCAGGCGGGGCAATCAGCCCCAGCATTTT. This sequence encodes CASRRGNQPQHF. The full variable domain, with the rest looked up from reference TRBV5-6 and TRBJ1-5, is DAGVTQSPTHLIKTRGQQVTLRCSPKSGHDTVSWYQQALGQGPQFIFQYYEEEERQRGNFPDRFSGHQFPNYSSELNVNALLLGDSALYLCASRRGNQPQHFGDGTRLSIL.

This clone has just a few counts. CDR3 loop: CASSPRDFNQPQHF. CDR3 nucleotides: TGTGCCAGCTCACCTCGGGATTTCAATCAGCCCCAGCATTTT. This chain uses TRBV18 with TRBJ1-5; D remains ambiguous. There are 14 residues in the CDR3. Germline CDR1 KGHSH, CDR2 LQKENI. The V and J ends lost 3 bases and 3 bases respectively, with 9 bases between them.

This clone came up many times. The chain carries TRBV19 and TRBJ1-1; no clear D. This CDR3 is 13 amino acids long. CDR1 LNHDA and CDR2 SQIVND come from the germline V gene (reference sequence). V was trimmed by 6 bases and J by 4 bases, leaving 12 bases between them. CDR3 bases: TGTGCCAGTAGACCCTTTGAGGGCACTGAAGCTTTCTTT. Protein sequence: CASRPFEGTEAFF.

The chain is built from TRBV27 and TRBJ2-7, with 12 bases aligning to TRBD2. The CDR3 totals 15 residues. Germline CDR1 and CDR2: MNHEY and SMNVEV (reference sequence). V lost 5 bases and J lost 3; bases outside the gene matches: 5. The CDR3 protein is CASSSWTSGIYEQYF. In DNA, the CDR3 is TGTGCCAGCAGTAGTTGGACTAGCGGGATCTACGAGCAGTACTTC.

The chain carries TRBV2 and TRBJ1-1; D is unclear. Trimming removed 4 bases from V and 1 base from J, with 10 bases in between. CDR3 length: 14 residues. Germline V gene sequence: CDR1 SNHLY, CDR2 FYNNEI. The CDR3 loop is CASSALDGNTEAFF. CDR3 nucleotides: TGTGCCAGCAGTGCGCTGGACGGGAACACTGAAGCTTTCTTT.

The chain employs TRBV6-1 and TRBJ2-7; no clear D gene. V was shortened by 8 bases and J by 4 bases, with 9 bases between the two germline ends. The CDR3 sequence is 11 residues long. Germline V gene lookup returns CDR1 MNHNS and CDR2 SASEGT. The DNA of the CDR3 is TGTGCCAGCGTTGTGGGGTACGAGCAGTACTTC. Protein sequence: CASVVGYEQYF.

This clone was recorded a few times. The rearrangement joins TRBV19 to TRBJ2-1; 12 positions match TRBD2. The CDR3 is 16 residues long. Germline V lookup: CDR1 LNHDA, CDR2 SQIVND (reference sequence). V dropped 6 bases and J dropped 6; count of bases not matched to a gene: 9. CDR3 sequence (DNA): TGTGCCAGTAGCAACCTAGCGGGAGGGCCTGTCAATGAGCAGTTCTTC. Translation: CASSNLAGGPVNEQFF.

The rearrangement joins TRBV13 to TRBJ2-2, with D maybe TRBD1 (6 bases). Germline lookup yields CDR1 PRHDT and CDR2 FYEKMQ (reference sequence). V lost 1 base and J lost 4, with 10 bases in between. This CDR3 is 15 amino acids long. The DNA of the CDR3 is TGTGCCAGCAGCTTAGAACAGGGCTTCACCGGGGAGCTGTTTTTT. Its translation is CASSLEQGFTGELFF.

The rearrangement uses TRBV28 and TRBJ1-5; 7 bases align to TRBD1. Germline V gene lookup returns CDR1 MDHEN and CDR2 SYDVKM. The ends lost 3 bases at V and 6 bases at J; junction bases unmatched: 5. This CDR3 is built from 14 residues. The CDR3: CASSLTGRGQPQHF. The CDR3 bases are TGTGCCAGCAGTTTGACAGGGAGGGGTCAGCCCCAGCATTTT.

The chain has TRBV27 and TRBJ1-1; 9 positions agree with TRBD1. This CDR3 is 14 amino acids long. The germline V gene has CDR1 MNHEY and CDR2 SMNVEV (reference sequence). V was clipped by 1 base and J by 6 bases; unmatched bases: 3. CDR3 nucleotides: TGTGCCAGCAGTTTATGGGGACAGGGCTCTGAAGCTTTCTTT. Protein sequence: CASSLWGQGSEAFF.

Worth noting for this clone: Compared with germline, one end of the junction differs, possibly owing to a read error. V and J are TRBV2 and TRBJ2-2, with TRBD1 as a possible D gene (6 bases). The germline V gene encodes CDR1 SNHLY and CDR2 FYNNEI. The CDR3 runs to 14 residues. Here the CDR3 reads CASTENRAGGELFF. CDR3 DNA sequence: TGTGCCAGCACTGAAAACAGGGCGGGCGGGGAGCTGTTTTTT. The whole variable domain, filled in from reference TRBV2 and TRBJ2-2, reads EPEVTQTPSHQVTQMGQEVILRCVPISNHLYFYWYRQILGQKVEFLVSFYNNEISEKSEIFDDQFSVERPDGSNFTLKIRSTKLEDSAMYFCASTENRAGGELFFGEGSRLTVL.

This rearrangement joins TRBV7-8 to TRBJ1-2; TRBD1 matches at 7 bases. The germline gives CDR1 SGHVS, CDR2 FQNEAQ. The V and J ends lost 5 bases and 5 bases, in that order; junction bases with no gene match: 20. The CDR3 has 18 residues. The CDR3 DNA reads as TGTGCCAGCAGCCCAACTCCCTTAACAGGGGATGGTGGGTATGGCTACACCTTC. Encoded protein: CASSPTPLTGDGGYGYTF.

A single count supports this clone. The chain couples TRBV4-1 to TRBJ1-5; the D gene is possibly TRBD1 (6 bases). Trimming pared 2 bases from V and 1 base from J, leaving 12 bases between. The CDR3 length is 16 residues. Germline V gives CDR1 MGHRA, CDR2 YSYEKL. CDR3 nucleotides: TGCGCCAGCAGCCAACCAACCGACAGGAGCAATCAGCCCCAGCATTTT. Its protein is CASSQPTDRSNQPQHF.

V usage is TRBV11-1 and J usage is TRBJ2-7; 8 nucleotides agree with TRBD1. Germline V CDR1 and CDR2: SGHAT, FQDESV (reference sequence). V shed 7 bases, J shed 0 bases, and the junction held 5 bases outside the gene matches. This CDR3 is built from 14 residues. The CDR3, as DNA: TGTGCCAGCACCATTACAGGGGGCTCCTACGAGCAGTACTTC. This sequence encodes CASTITGGSYEQYF.

This chain joins TRBV27 and TRBJ2-2; D unresolved. The CDR3 has 14 residues. V was clipped by 1 base and J by 4 bases, with 7 bases between them. The germline CDR1 and CDR2 sequences are MNHEY and SMNVEV (reference sequence). The CDR3 spells CASSLFPITGELFF. CDR3 DNA sequence: TGTGCCAGCAGTTTATTCCCTATCACCGGGGAGCTGTTTTTT.

The chain recombines TRBV29-1 with TRBJ2-7; TRBD2 matches 7 bases. V shed 4 bases, J shed 3 bases, and the junction held 6 bases outside the gene matches. The CDR3 totals 13 residues. Germline V lookup: CDR1 SQVTM, CDR2 ANQGSEA. CDR3 sequence reads: CSVVASGFYEQYF. CDR3 nucleotides: TGCAGCGTTGTGGCTAGCGGTTTCTACGAGCAGTACTTC.